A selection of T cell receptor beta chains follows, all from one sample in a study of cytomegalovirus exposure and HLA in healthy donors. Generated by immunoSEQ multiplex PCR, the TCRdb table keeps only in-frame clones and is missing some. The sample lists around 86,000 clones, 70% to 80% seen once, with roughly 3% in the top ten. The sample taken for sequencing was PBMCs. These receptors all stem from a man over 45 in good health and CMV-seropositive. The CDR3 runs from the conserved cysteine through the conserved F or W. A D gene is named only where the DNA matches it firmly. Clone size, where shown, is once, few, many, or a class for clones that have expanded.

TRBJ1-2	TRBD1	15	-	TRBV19	TGTGCCAGTCGTTCCCCCTTGACAGGGAACTATGGCTACACCTTC	CASRSPLTGNYGYTF
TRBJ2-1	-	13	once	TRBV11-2	TGTGCCAGCAGCTTAGGCGTTTTCAATGAGCAGTTCTTC	CASSLGVFNEQFF
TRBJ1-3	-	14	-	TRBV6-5	TGTGCCAGCAGGCGGGCCTTCTCTGGAAACACCATATATTTT	CASRRAFSGNTIYF
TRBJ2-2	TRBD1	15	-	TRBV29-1	TGCAGCGTTGCCCCCGGGACAGGGGGCACCGGGGAGCTGTTTTTT	CSVAPGTGGTGELFF
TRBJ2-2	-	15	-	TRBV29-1	TGCAGCGTTGAATTGGAGGGCGCGGACACCGGGGAGCTGTTTTTT	CSVELEGADTGELFF
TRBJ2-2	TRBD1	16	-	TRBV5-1	TGCGCCAGCAGCCTCGGACAGGCCGCGAACACCGGGGAGCTGTTTTTT	CASSLGQAANTGELFF
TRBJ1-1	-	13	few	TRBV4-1	TGCGCCAGCAGCCAAGGCGGGTGGGCAGAAGCTTTCTTT	CASSQGGWAEAFF
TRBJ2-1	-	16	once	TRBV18	TGTGCCAGCTCACAAAAACAGGTCCTCGGGGGAGATGAGCAGTTCTTC	CASSQKQVLGGDEQFF
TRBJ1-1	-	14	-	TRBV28	TGTGCCAGCAGTTTGGCAGGGGAAAGATCTGAAGCTTTCTTT	CASSLAGERSEAFF
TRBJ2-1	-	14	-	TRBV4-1	TGCGCCAGCAGCCAAGATCGGTCCGGGTATGAGCAGTTCTTC	CASSQDRSGYEQFF
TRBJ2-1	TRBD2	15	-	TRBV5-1	TGCGCCAGCAGCTTGTCGGGAGGACCCTACAATGAGCAGTTCTTC	CASSLSGGPYNEQFF
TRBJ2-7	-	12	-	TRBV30	TGTGCCTGGAGTGCGCAGGGGCCCGAGCAGTACTTC	CAWSAQGPEQYF